Below, one T cell receptor beta chain is given with its context. The immunoSEQ assay amplified TCRB CDR3 from up to 2 ug DNA. Amplification used 60 V beta primers and 13 J beta primers. Sequenced by immunoSEQ multiplex PCR; TCRdb stores in-frame clones only, minus some. The sample records some 99,000 clones, over 80% being singletons. Regarding time point: after dendritic cell vaccination, including at tumor progression/relapse. None of the glioblastoma patients had an isocitrate dehydrogenase mutation. This record comes from a study of glioma-infiltrating T cells after dendritic cell vaccination. Overall study context: Glioblastoma patients came from Phase I and II dendritic cell vaccination trials.

Between the trimmed V and J ends, which lost 4 bases and 3 bases, there was a span of 17 bases. The CDR3 sequence is 15 residues long. CDR1 is SQVTM and CDR2 is ANQGSEA in the germline V gene. The receptor's source is a human donor with glioblastoma. The source was blood, collected after dendritic cell vaccination. The chain couples TRBV29-1 to TRBJ2-3, with D maybe TRBD2 (5 bases). The CDR3 protein is CSVVVFGPGTDTQYF. The CDR3 DNA reads TGCAGCGTTGTAGTCTTTGGGCCGGGAACAGATACGCAGTATTTT.